One sample yielded the 7 T cell receptor beta chains listed below, sequenced in a study of cytomegalovirus exposure and HLA in healthy donors. In the PCR, 60 Vbeta and 13 Jbeta primers were used. TCRdb's table, derived via immunoSEQ multiplex PCR, lists solely in-frame clones and lacks some. The table includes approximately 97,000 clones, 70% to 75% detected once. The sample was PBMCs. The receptors derive from a man aged 35 to 55 in good health and CMV-seronegative.

The V call is TRBV12-5, the J call TRBJ2-2; the match to TRBD1 covers 8 bases. CDR3 size: 13 residues. The V segment lost 6 bases and the J segment 6 bases; nucleotides outside the gene matches: 3. The germline V gene has CDR1 LGHNT and CDR2 FRNRAP. This CDR3 is CASGTGVSGELFF. CDR3 coding DNA: TGTGCTAGTGGGACAGGGGTTTCCGGGGAGCTGTTTTTT.

The chain is built from TRBV28 and TRBJ2-4, with D possibly being TRBD1 (6 bases). There are 15 residues in the CDR3. V lost 5 bases and J 3 bases, leaving 14 bases between the germline ends. The germline V gene encodes CDR1 MDHEN and CDR2 SYDVKM. The CDR3 sequence: CASSGTGSGKNIQYF. The CDR3, as DNA: TGTGCCAGCAGTGGAACAGGGTCCGGCAAAAACATTCAGTACTTC.

This chain's CDR3 is CSVGHHQGGETQYF. The CDR3 region has the DNA TGCAGCGTTGGACACCACCAGGGAGGAGAGACCCAGTACTTC. The chain combines TRBV29-1 with TRBJ2-5; D possibly corresponds to TRBD2 (6 bases). In germline, CDR1 is SQVTM, CDR2 ANQGSEA. Deletions cut 4 bases from V and 4 bases from J, with 16 bases between. The CDR3 contains 14 residues. The full variable domain, its missing parts supplied by reference TRBV29-1 and TRBJ2-5, is SAVISQKPSRDICQRGTSLTIQCQVDSQVTMMFWYRQQPGQSLTLIATANQGSEATYESGFVIDKFPISRPNLTFSTLTVSNMSPEDSSIYLCSVGHHQGGETQYFGPGTRLLVL.

The V gene is TRBV7-2, the J gene TRBJ2-7; 10 positions match TRBD2. This CDR3 is 14 amino acids long. With 5 bases clipped from V and 4 bases from J, the junction kept 5 bases outside the gene matches. Germline CDR1 is SGHTA and CDR2 is FQGNSA. The CDR3, as DNA: TGTGCCAGCAGCCGAAGCGGGGGGGCGTACGAGCAGTACTTC. It encodes CASSRSGGAYEQYF.

The V call is TRBV7-2, the J call TRBJ2-1, with a possible D match to TRBD1 (5 bases). V lost 4 bases, J lost 6 bases, and 10 bases lay in between. Germline CDR1 is SGHTA and CDR2 is FQGNSA. The CDR3 loop spans 13 amino acids. The CDR3 DNA is TGTGCCAGCAGCTCGGACACCGGCAATGAGCAGTTCTTC. As protein: CASSSDTGNEQFF.

This chain joins TRBV13 and TRBJ2-7; 10 bases map to TRBD1. V gave up 5 bases and J gave up 3 bases; unmatched junction bases: 7. This CDR3 comprises 15 residues. Germline CDR1 reads PRHDT; CDR2 reads FYEKMQ (reference sequence). This CDR3 reads CASSRRGTGDYEQYF. CDR3 DNA sequence: TGTGCCAGCAGCCGACGAGGGACAGGGGACTACGAGCAGTACTTC. The whole variable domain, filled in from reference TRBV13 and TRBJ2-7, reads AAGVIQSPRHLIKEKRETATLKCYPIPRHDTVYWYQQGPGQDPQFLISFYEKMQSDKGSIPDRFSAQQFSDYHSELNMSSLELGDSALYFCASSRRGTGDYEQYFGPGTRLTVT.

The chain joins TRBV4-2 to TRBJ2-6; D perhaps matches TRBD2 (5 bases). CDR1 is LGHNA, CDR2 YNFKEQ, per germline. V was pared by 4 bases and J by 0 bases, with 16 bases between. The CDR3 runs 18 residues. The CDR3 reads CASSPFSRGGSGANVLTF. CDR3 DNA: TGTGCCAGCAGCCCCTTTTCCCGTGGAGGCTCTGGGGCCAACGTCCTGACTTTC.